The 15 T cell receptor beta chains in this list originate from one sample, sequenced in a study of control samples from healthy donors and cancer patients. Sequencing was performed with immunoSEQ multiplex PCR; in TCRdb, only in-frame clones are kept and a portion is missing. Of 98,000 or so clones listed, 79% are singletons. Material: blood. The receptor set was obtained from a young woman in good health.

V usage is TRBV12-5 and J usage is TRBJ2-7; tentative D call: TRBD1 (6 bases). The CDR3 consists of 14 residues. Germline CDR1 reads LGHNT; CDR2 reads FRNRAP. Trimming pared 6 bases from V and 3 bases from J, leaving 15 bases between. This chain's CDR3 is CASGPDRGFYEQYF. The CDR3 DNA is TGTGCTAGTGGCCCGGACAGAGGCTTCTACGAGCAGTACTTC.

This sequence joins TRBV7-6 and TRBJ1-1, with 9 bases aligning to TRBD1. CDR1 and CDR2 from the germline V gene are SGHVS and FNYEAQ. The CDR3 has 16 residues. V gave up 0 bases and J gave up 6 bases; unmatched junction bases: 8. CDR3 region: CASSLAQQGASAEAFF. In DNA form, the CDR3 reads TGTGCCAGCAGCTTAGCGCAACAGGGGGCTTCCGCTGAAGCTTTCTTT. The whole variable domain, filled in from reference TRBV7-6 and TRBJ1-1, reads GAGVSQSPRYKVTKRGQDVALRCDPISGHVSLYWYRQALGQGPEFLTYFNYEAQQDKSGLPNDRFSAERPEGSISTLTIQRTEQRDSAMYRCASSLAQQGASAEAFFGQGTRLTVV.

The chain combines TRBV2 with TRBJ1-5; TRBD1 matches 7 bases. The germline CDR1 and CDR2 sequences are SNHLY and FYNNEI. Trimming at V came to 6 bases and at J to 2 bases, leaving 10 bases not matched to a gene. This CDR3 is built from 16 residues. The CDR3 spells CASSPRQGGGNQPQHF. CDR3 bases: TGTGCCAGCAGCCCTCGCCAGGGGGGCGGCAATCAGCCCCAGCATTTT.

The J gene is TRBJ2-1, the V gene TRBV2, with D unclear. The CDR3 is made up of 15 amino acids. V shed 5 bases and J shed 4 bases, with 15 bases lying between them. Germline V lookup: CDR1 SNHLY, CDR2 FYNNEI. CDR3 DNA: TGTGCCAGCAGTTATGTCCGAGACGGTTACAATGAGCAGTTCTTC. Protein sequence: CASSYVRDGYNEQFF. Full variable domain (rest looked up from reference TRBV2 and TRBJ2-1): EPEVTQTPSHQVTQMGQEVILRCVPISNHLYFYWYRQILGQKVEFLVSFYNNEISEKSEIFDDQFSVERPDGSNFTLKIRSTKLEDSAMYFCASSYVRDGYNEQFFGPGTRLTVL.

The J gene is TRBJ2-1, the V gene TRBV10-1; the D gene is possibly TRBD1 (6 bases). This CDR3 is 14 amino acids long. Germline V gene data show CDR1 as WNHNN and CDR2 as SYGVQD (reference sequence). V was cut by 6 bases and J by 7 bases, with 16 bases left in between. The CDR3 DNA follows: TGCGCCAGCAGACGACAGGCGTTTAGGAATGAGCAGTTCTTC. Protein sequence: CASRRQAFRNEQFF.

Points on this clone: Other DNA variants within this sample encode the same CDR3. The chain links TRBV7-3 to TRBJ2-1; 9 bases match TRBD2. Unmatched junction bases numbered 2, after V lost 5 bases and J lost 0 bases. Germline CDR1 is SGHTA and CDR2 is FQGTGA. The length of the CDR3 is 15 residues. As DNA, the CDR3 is TGTGCCAGCAGCCTTAGCGGGGGCTCCTACAATGAGCAGTTCTTC. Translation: CASSLSGGSYNEQFF.

The CDR3 DNA sequence: TGTGCCATCAGTGAGCACGGGACAGGGAACTATGGCTACACCTTC. It encodes CAISEHGTGNYGYTF. The V call is TRBV10-3, the J call TRBJ1-2; TRBD1 agrees at 9 bases. Per germline, CDR1 ENHRY and CDR2 SYGVKD. With V trimmed by 2 bases and J by 2 bases, 3 bases remained unmatched. The CDR3 is 15 amino acids.

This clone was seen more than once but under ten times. CDR3 loop: CAIGRGSDEQFF. The CDR3 DNA sequence: TGTGCCATCGGAAGGGGTAGCGATGAGCAGTTCTTC. V is TRBV10-3 and J is TRBJ2-1; tentatively, D is TRBD1 or TRBD2 (5 bases each). From germline, CDR1 is ENHRY and CDR2 SYGVKD. The CDR3 is 12 residues long. With 8 bases removed from V and 8 bases from J, the gap between germline ends came to 13 bases.

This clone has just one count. The CDR3 region is CASSDQGGNTEAFF. DNA for the CDR3: TGCGCCAGCAGTGACCAGGGGGGGAACACTGAAGCTTTCTTT. V and J are TRBV10-2 and TRBJ1-1, with TRBD1 identical over 7 bases. Germline V gene sequence: CDR1 WSHSY, CDR2 SAAADI. This CDR3 is 14 amino acids long. After removal of 3 bases from V and 1 base from J, the junction contained 2 bases not matched to a gene.

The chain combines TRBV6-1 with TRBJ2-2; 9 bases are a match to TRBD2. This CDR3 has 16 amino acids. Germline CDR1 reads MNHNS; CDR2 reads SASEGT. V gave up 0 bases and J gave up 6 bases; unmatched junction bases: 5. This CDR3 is CASSEALRGGSGELFF. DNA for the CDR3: TGTGCCAGCAGTGAAGCTTTGCGGGGGGGCTCCGGGGAGCTGTTTTTT.

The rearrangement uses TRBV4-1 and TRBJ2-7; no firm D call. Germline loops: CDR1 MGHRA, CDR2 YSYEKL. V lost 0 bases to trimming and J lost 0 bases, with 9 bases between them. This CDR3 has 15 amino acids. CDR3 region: CASSQDRGNSYEQYF. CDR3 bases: TGCGCCAGCAGCCAAGACAGAGGTAACTCCTACGAGCAGTACTTC.

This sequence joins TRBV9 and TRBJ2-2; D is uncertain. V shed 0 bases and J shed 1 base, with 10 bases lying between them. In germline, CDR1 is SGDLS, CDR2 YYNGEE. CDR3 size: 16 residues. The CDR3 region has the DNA TGTGCCAGCAGCGTAGGGCCCAGGATGAACACCGGGGAGCTGTTTTTT. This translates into CASSVGPRMNTGELFF.

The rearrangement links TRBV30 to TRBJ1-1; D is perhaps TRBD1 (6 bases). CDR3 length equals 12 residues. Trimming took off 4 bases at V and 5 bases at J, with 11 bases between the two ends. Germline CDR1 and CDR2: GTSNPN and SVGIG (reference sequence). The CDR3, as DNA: TGTGCCTGGATGGGGGGCCGGACTGAAGCTTTCTTT. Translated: CAWMGGRTEAFF.

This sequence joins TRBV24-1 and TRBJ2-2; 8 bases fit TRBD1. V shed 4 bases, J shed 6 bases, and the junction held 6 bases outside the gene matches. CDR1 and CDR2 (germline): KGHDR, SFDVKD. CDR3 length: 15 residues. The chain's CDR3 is CATSDYGQGPGELFF. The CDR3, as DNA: TGTGCCACCAGTGACTACGGACAGGGTCCCGGGGAGCTGTTTTTT.

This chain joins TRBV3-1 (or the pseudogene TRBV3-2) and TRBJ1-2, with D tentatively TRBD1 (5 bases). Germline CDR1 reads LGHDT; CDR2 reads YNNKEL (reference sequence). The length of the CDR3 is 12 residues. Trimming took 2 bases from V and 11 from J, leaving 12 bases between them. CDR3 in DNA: TGTGCCAGCAGCCAATTGGAGGGGAGGTACACCTTC. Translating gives CASSQLEGRYTF.